These 5 T cell receptor beta chains were sequenced from one sample in a study of beta chain features in type 1 diabetes. The study, taken as a whole, reports: Significant though moderate, a shortening of TCRB CDR3s appeared in all four CD4+ subsets of Type 1 diabetes patients.

Investigators reverse transcribed all isolated RNA, so they sequenced expressed TCRB transcripts. Assay: immunoSEQ multiplex PCR; the TCRdb copy retains only in-frame clones and omits some. Among around 710,000 clones listed, around 12% were seen once. Their recognized antigens are unknown. Specimen: naive CD4+ T cells from blood. Receptor source: a man aged 30 to 39 with type 1 diabetes.

This clone was picked up a small number of times. CDR3: CASSRATGWAETQYF. The DNA for the CDR3 is TGCGCCAGCAGCCGCGCGACAGGCTGGGCAGAGACCCAGTACTTC. The gene calls are TRBV5-1 and TRBJ2-5; TRBD1 might be the D (6 bases). This CDR3 is 15 amino acids long. CDR1 and CDR2 from the germline V gene are SGHRS and YFSETQ. V lost 4 bases and J lost 4, with 17 bases in between.

The rearrangement joins TRBV25-1 to TRBJ1-4; TRBD1 matches at 7 bases. Germline CDR1 is MGHDK and CDR2 is SYGVNS. Losses at the gene ends were 3 bases for V and 8 bases for J; bases not matched to a gene: 9. This CDR3 has 15 residues. The CDR3 coding sequence is TGTGCCAGCAGTGACCCACAGGGGCCCGGCGAAAAACTGTTTTTT. It translates to CASSDPQGPGEKLFF.

There are a few counts of this clone. V usage is TRBV25-1 and J usage is TRBJ2-7; no firm D call. The germline gives CDR1 MGHDK, CDR2 SYGVNS. The CDR3 spans 12 residues. V was cut by 4 bases and J by 0 bases, with 4 bases left in between. CDR3 in DNA: TGTGCCAGCAGTGCGGCCTCCTACGAGCAGTACTTC. Its protein is CASSAASYEQYF.

This clone was detected a few times. The chain links TRBV29-1 to TRBJ1-1; 7 positions match TRBD1. CDR3 length equals 15 residues. Germline V gene sequence: CDR1 SQVTM, CDR2 ANQGSEA. Trimming removed 7 bases from V and 0 bases from J; junction bases left unmatched: 11. CDR3 sequence reads: CSARTGQVMNTEAFF. The CDR3 nucleotides are TGCAGCGCCAGGACAGGTCAAGTCATGAACACTGAAGCTTTCTTT.

This clone was counted between two and nine times. The chain couples TRBV7-2 to TRBJ1-1; a weak D match, TRBD1 (6 bases). The CDR3 contains 13 residues. Deletions cut 4 bases from V and 1 base from J, with 7 bases between. Per the germline V gene, CDR1 is SGHTA and CDR2 is FQGNSA. CDR3 coding DNA: TGTGCCAGCAGCTCCAGGGGGAACACTGAAGCTTTCTTT. This encodes CASSSRGNTEAFF.